Presented here are 21 T cell receptor beta chains from one specimen sequenced in a study of CD4 T cells in relation to SARS-CoV-2 and coronaviruses. CD4+ T cells from unexposed donors were obtained before the COVID-19 pandemic (2011-2018). TCRdb's copy holds only in-frame clones and misses some; the assay was immunoSEQ multiplex PCR. The top ten clones hold about 1.6% of a sample with around 70,000 clones, around 87% of them seen once. Material: memory CD4+ T cells from PBMCs. The receptors shown here come from a human donor in good health.

The V call is TRBV11-2, the J call TRBJ1-1; 12 nucleotides align to TRBD1. V gave up 5 bases and J gave up 4 bases; unmatched junction bases: 5. CDR1 and CDR2 (germline): SGHAT, FQNNGV. This CDR3 comprises 15 residues. CDR3 DNA: TGTGCCAGCAGCCCCCTGGGACAGGGGGCCACTGAAGCTTTCTTT. It translates to CASSPLGQGATEAFF.

This chain uses TRBV5-1 with TRBJ1-6; no definite D call. The CDR3 is made up of 15 amino acids. The V end was cut by 0 bases, the J end by 7 bases, with 11 bases between. Germline loops: CDR1 SGHRS, CDR2 YFSETQ. The CDR3 sequence: CASSLGGWANSPLHF. CDR3 nucleotide sequence: TGCGCCAGCAGCTTGGGCGGGTGGGCAAATTCACCCCTCCACTTT.

The rearrangement uses TRBV6-5 and TRBJ1-6, with 9 positions matching TRBD1. There are 16 residues in the CDR3. Germline CDR1 and CDR2: MNHEY and SVGAGI. V dropped 3 bases and J dropped 6; count of bases not matched to a gene: 6. The CDR3: CASSYSRTGANSPLHF. CDR3 sequence (DNA): TGTGCCAGCAGTTATTCCCGGACAGGGGCTAATTCACCCCTCCACTTT.

The chain recombines TRBV18 with TRBJ2-2; 8 bases align to TRBD2. The V gene's germline CDR1 is KGHSH and CDR2 LQKENI. The V gene end was trimmed by 6 bases and the J gene end by 8 bases; junction bases not matched to a gene: 8. This CDR3 spans 14 amino acids. The CDR3 DNA sequence: TGTGCCAGCTCCGAGACCTTAGCGGGAGGGGAGCTGTTTTTT. This sequence encodes CASSETLAGGELFF. Based on the CDR3 plus reference TRBV18 and TRBJ2-2, the full variable domain is NAGVMQNPRHLVRRRGQEARLRCSPMKGHSHVYWYRQLPEEGLKFMVYLQKENIIDESGMPKERFSAEFPKEGPSILRIQQVVRGDSAAYFCASSETLAGGELFFGEGSRLTVL.

This chain links TRBV18 with TRBJ2-5; TRBD1 agrees at 7 bases. This CDR3 is 15 amino acids long. V shed 3 bases and J 1 base; nucleotides not matched to a gene: 5. From germline, CDR1 is KGHSH and CDR2 LQKENI. This CDR3 reads CASSPPGTVQETQYF. CDR3 sequence (DNA): TGTGCCAGCTCACCGCCCGGGACAGTCCAAGAGACCCAGTACTTC.

This rearrangement joins TRBV7-9 to TRBJ2-7, with D perhaps matching TRBD2 (6 bases). Trimming shortened V by 0 bases and J by 2 bases, and 8 bases separated the two germline ends. This CDR3 is 14 amino acids long. Germline-derived CDR1 and CDR2 are SEHNR and FQNEAQ (reference sequence). The CDR3 DNA reads TGTGCCAGCAGCTTAGCGGGACTGACCTACGAGCAGTACTTC. Residues: CASSLAGLTYEQYF.

DNA of the CDR3: TGTGCCAGCAGTTCAGGGGAGAAAGCTTTCTTT. Translated, it gives CASSSGEKAFF. The chain has TRBV12-3 or TRBV12-4 and TRBJ1-1; tentative D call: TRBD1 (6 bases). The CDR3 extends over 11 amino acids. Trimming took 4 bases from V and 9 from J, leaving 9 bases between them.

The gene calls are TRBV2 and TRBJ2-5; TRBD1 matches at 10 bases. The germline gives CDR1 SNHLY, CDR2 FYNNEI. V shed 6 bases, J shed 1 base, and the junction held 2 bases outside the gene matches. The CDR3 runs to 14 residues. DNA for the CDR3: TGTGCCAGCAGGGACAGGGGGGGCCAAGAGACCCAGTACTTC. This sequence encodes CASRDRGGQETQYF.

CDR3 in DNA: TGTGCCAGCAGTGAAGGTCAGGGGGCCCTGGAAGAACTAGCGGGAGGCCGCACAGATACGCAGTATTTT. Translating gives CASSEGQGALEELAGGRTDTQYF. V usage is TRBV6-1 and J usage is TRBJ2-3; TRBD2 matches at 12 bases. The trim removed 1 base at V and 1 base at J, leaving 21 bases unmatched. The CDR3 loop spans 23 amino acids. CDR1 is MNHNS and CDR2 is SASEGT in the germline V gene.

The chain links TRBV19 to TRBJ1-5; perhaps TRBD1 as D (5 bases). V was shortened by 6 bases and J by 2 bases, with 11 bases between the two germline ends. CDR3 length equals 14 residues. Germline V CDR1 and CDR2: LNHDA, SQIVND (reference sequence). The CDR3 nucleotides read TGTGCCAGTAGCCCGAGGGGCGGCAATCAGCCCCAGCATTTT. Translated, it gives CASSPRGGNQPQHF. Full variable domain (missing parts from reference TRBV19 and TRBJ1-5): DGGITQSPKYLFRKEGQNVTLSCEQNLNHDAMYWYRQDPGQGLRLIYYSQIVNDFQKGDIAEGYSVSREKKESFPLTVTSAQKNPTAFYLCASSPRGGNQPQHFGDGTRLSIL.

This sequence joins TRBV3-1 (or the pseudogene TRBV3-2) and TRBJ2-4, with 7 bases aligning to TRBD2. J gave up 8 bases and V 0 bases, and 4 bases lay outside the gene matches. Germline CDR1 and CDR2: LGHDT and YNNKEL (reference sequence). This CDR3 has 14 residues. CDR3 sequence: CASSQEPGGDIQYF. CDR3 in DNA: TGTGCCAGCAGCCAAGAGCCTGGGGGGGACATTCAGTACTTC.

V usage is TRBV28 and J usage is TRBJ1-2; D may be TRBD1 (5 bases). This CDR3 has 14 amino acids. Germline V CDR1 and CDR2: MDHEN, SYDVKM. The ends were cut back, 2 bases at V and 4 bases at J, with 11 bases in the middle. The chain's CDR3 is CASSLPGTGYGYTF. Here the CDR3 DNA reads TGTGCCAGCAGTTTACCGGGGACGGGCTATGGCTACACCTTC.

J is TRBJ1-5 and V is TRBV15, with D possibly matching TRBD1 (5 bases). The germline CDR1 and CDR2 sequences are LNHNV and YYDKDF (reference sequence). The CDR3 sequence is 15 residues long. Deletions cut 0 bases from V and 6 bases from J, with 12 bases between. The CDR3 loop is CATSRDGRVSQPQHF. The DNA for the CDR3 is TGTGCCACCAGCAGAGATGGCAGGGTGAGTCAGCCCCAGCATTTT.

The rearrangement links TRBV9 to TRBJ1-5, with 7 bases identical to TRBD1. The CDR3 loop spans 14 amino acids. The V gene end was trimmed by 0 bases and the J gene end by 5 bases; junction bases not matched to a gene: 2. Looked up from germline, CDR1 is SGDLS and CDR2 is YYNGEE. DNA for the CDR3: TGTGCCAGCAGCGTAGGTACAGGGGATCAGCCCCAGCATTTT. Protein product: CASSVGTGDQPQHF.

The rearrangement uses TRBV7-2 and TRBJ1-3; weak D call: TRBD1 (6 bases). The CDR3 totals 15 residues. V shed 9 bases and J shed 2 bases, with 17 bases lying between them. Germline assignment: CDR1 SGHTA and CDR2 FQGNSA. DNA of the CDR3: TGTGCCAGTTCCTCCCGCCGGGGGCCTGGAAACACCATATATTTT. Translated, it gives CASSSRRGPGNTIYF. The whole variable domain, filled in from reference TRBV7-2 and TRBJ1-3, reads GAGVSQSPSNKVTEKGKDVELRCDPISGHTALYWYRQSLGQGLEFLIYFQGNSAPDKSGLPSDRFSAERTGGSVSTLTIQRTQQEDSAVYLCASSSRRGPGNTIYFGEGSWLTVV.

This clone was observed a handful of times. V and J are TRBV19 and TRBJ1-6; tentatively, D is TRBD1 (5 bases). V dropped 1 base and J dropped 9 bases, with 16 bases sitting between them. Germline V lookup: CDR1 LNHDA, CDR2 SQIVND (reference sequence). This CDR3 has 16 amino acids. CDR3 DNA: TGTGCCAGTAGTATAGGTTGGGGGAGAGATGGTTCACCCCTCCACTTT. It translates to CASSIGWGRDGSPLHF.

The chain links TRBV3-1 (or the pseudogene TRBV3-2) to TRBJ2-7; 7 positions match TRBD2. This CDR3 region has 14 residues. CDR1 LGHDT and CDR2 YNNKEL come from the germline V gene (reference sequence). J was trimmed by 6 bases and V by 4 bases; bases with no gene match: 9. The CDR3 reads CASSLRAGAGEQYF. In DNA, the CDR3 is TGTGCCAGCAGCCTCAGGGCGGGAGCGGGCGAGCAGTACTTC.

CDR3 residues: CASSGTGQAAGAFF. The CDR3, as DNA: TGCGCCAGCAGCGGCACGGGACAGGCCGCAGGAGCTTTCTTT. The chain has TRBV5-1 and TRBJ1-1; 8 bases match TRBD1. Losses at the gene ends were 4 bases for V and 10 bases for J; bases not matched to a gene: 12. Germline CDR1 reads SGHRS; CDR2 reads YFSETQ. CDR3 length: 14 residues. The full variable domain, rest sourced from reference TRBV5-1 and TRBJ1-1, is KAGVTQTPRYLIKTRGQQVTLSCSPISGHRSVSWYQQTPGQGLQFLFEYFSETQRNKGNFPGRFSGRQFSNSRSEMNVSTLELGDSALYLCASSGTGQAAGAFFGQGTRLTVV.

The chain has TRBV28 and TRBJ1-1; D ambiguous. The V and J ends lost 10 bases and 5 bases respectively, with 11 bases between them. This CDR3 spans 11 amino acids. The V gene's germline CDR1 is MDHEN and CDR2 SYDVKM. The CDR3 is CATRGGTEAFF. CDR3 DNA: TGTGCCACGCGGGGAGGGACTGAAGCTTTCTTT.

The chain employs TRBV30 and TRBJ2-7; D gene uncertain. Germline V gene sequence: CDR1 GTSNPN, CDR2 SVGIG (reference sequence). Trimming left V 1 base short and J 3 bases short, with 10 bases between. This CDR3 contains 13 residues. The CDR3 region is CAWSETEYYEQYF. The DNA of the CDR3 is TGTGCCTGGAGTGAAACAGAATACTACGAGCAGTACTTC. Complete variable domain (other parts from reference TRBV30 and TRBJ2-7): SQTIHQWPATLVQPVGSPLSLECTVEGTSNPNLYWYRQAAGRGLQLLFYSVGIGQISSEVPQNLSASRPQDRQFILSSKKLLLSDSGFYLCAWSETEYYEQYFGPGTRLTVT.

The rearrangement joins TRBV10-3 to TRBJ2-3, with D unclear. CDR3 length: 13 amino acids. CDR1 is ENHRY, CDR2 SYGVKD, per germline. The germline V and J ends were trimmed by 3 bases and 2 bases, with 6 bases remaining between them. CDR3 in DNA: TGTGCCATCAGTGATACAGCCACAGATACGCAGTATTTT. Its protein product is CAISDTATDTQYF.